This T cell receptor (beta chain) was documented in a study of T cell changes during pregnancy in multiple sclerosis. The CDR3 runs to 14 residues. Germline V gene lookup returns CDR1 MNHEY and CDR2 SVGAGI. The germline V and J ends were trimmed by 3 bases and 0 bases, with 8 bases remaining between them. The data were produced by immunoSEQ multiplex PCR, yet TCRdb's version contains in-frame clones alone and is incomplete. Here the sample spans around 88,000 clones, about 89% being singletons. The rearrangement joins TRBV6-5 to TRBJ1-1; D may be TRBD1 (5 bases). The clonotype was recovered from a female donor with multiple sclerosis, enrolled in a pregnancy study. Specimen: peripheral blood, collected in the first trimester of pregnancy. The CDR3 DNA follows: TGTGCCAGCAGTTATCAGGGATTGAACACTGAAGCTTTCTTT. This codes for CASSYQGLNTEAFF.